Listed below are T cell receptor beta chains from one sample, sequenced in a study of blood T cell repertoires in COVID-19. The data were produced by immunoSEQ multiplex PCR, yet TCRdb's version contains in-frame clones alone and is incomplete. The sample holds over 150,000 clones; around 85% are singletons and the top ten take approximately 1.1%. The sequenced sample was peripheral blood. The source of these receptors is a young man with acute or convalescent COVID-19. Each CDR3 is given without its conserved first and last residue.

v_gene | CDR3aa
TRBV4-1 | ASRQNEVGTGELF
TRBV9 | ASSVGWQRSGNTIY
TRBV6-5 | ASSRTRGLYNEQF
TRBV7-3 | ASSPTPGTYNEQF
TRBV6-5 | ASSYRDRNSPLH
TRBV5-1 | ASSKEDIFTDTQY
TRBV6-6 | ASSGQMNTEAF
TRBV14 | ASSQLDRNYGYT
TRBV11-2 | ASSPGTAYGYT
TRBV3-1/TRBV3-2 | ASSQEELAAYNEQF
TRBV6-6 | ASSPELGRVQY
TRBV6-5 | ASRLQAFSGNTIY
TRBV3-1/TRBV3-2 | ASSPRQGYGYT
TRBV2 | ASSVAGRFNTEAF
TRBV6-1 | ASSENGRGIYEQY
TRBV27 | ASSPTYQGEQY
TRBV5-1 | ASSETSGDYNEQF
TRBV19 | ASWETGVGGYT
TRBV7-2 | ASSLARHSNQPQH
TRBV11-2 | ASSLGSAGGTDTQY
TRBV27 | ATSWRVDTYEQY
TRBV28 | ASSLSGYGYT
TRBV16 | ASSQYRQGQNGYT
TRBV7-6 | ASSLGSGRYNEQF
TRBV5-1 | ASSLGQVGTTDTQY
TRBV7-2 | ASRRAGVNNEQF
TRBV28 | ASSSDRVGTEAF
TRBV28 | ASSLLGQGAF
TRBV30 | AWSDPDHQPQH
TRBV6-5 | ASSYQSGGGNEKLF
TRBV2 | ASSTTTALVNEQY
TRBV4-1 | ASSQPRSLNTIY
TRBV6-5 | ASSYSGEQPQH
TRBV5-4 | ASSLRLAGGRTDTQY
TRBV30 | ALEVNYGYT
TRBV10-3 | AISERTEGDTQY
TRBV28 | ASSLVRGRETQY